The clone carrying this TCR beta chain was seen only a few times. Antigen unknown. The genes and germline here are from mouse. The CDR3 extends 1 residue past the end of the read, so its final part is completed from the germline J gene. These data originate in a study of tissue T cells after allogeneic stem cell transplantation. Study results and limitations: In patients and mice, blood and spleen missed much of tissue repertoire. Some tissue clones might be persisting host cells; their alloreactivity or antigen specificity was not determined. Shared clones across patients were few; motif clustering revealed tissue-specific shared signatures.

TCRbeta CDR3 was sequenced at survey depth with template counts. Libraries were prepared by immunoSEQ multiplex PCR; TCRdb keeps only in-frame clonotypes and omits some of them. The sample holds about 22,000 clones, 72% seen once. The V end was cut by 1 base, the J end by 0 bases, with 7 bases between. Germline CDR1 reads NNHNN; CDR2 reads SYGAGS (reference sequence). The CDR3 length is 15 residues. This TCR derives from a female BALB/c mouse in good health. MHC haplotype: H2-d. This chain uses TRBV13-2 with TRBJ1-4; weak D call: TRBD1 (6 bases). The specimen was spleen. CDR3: CASGDRQVSNERLFF. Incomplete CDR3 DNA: TGTGCCAGCGGTGATCGACAGGTTTCCAACGAAAGATTATTT.